This T cell receptor (beta chain) was recovered during a study of T cell changes during pregnancy in multiple sclerosis. V lost 10 bases to trimming and J lost 1 base; unmatched junction nucleotides: 10. Per the germline V gene, CDR1 is MNHEY and CDR2 is SVGAGI. The CDR3 is 14 amino acids. Sequencing was performed with immunoSEQ multiplex PCR; in TCRdb, only in-frame clones are kept and a portion is missing. The sample shows about 72,000 clones, about 93% of them seen only once. This receptor was identified in a female donor in good health, enrolled as a control in a pregnancy study. The chain carries TRBV6-5 and TRBJ2-7, with TRBD2 matching 7 bases. This sample comprised peripheral blood, obtained in the first trimester of pregnancy. The CDR3 nucleotides are TGTGCCATCTCGCGGGGGAGGGGATCCTACGAGCAGTACTTC. Its protein is CAISRGRGSYEQYF.